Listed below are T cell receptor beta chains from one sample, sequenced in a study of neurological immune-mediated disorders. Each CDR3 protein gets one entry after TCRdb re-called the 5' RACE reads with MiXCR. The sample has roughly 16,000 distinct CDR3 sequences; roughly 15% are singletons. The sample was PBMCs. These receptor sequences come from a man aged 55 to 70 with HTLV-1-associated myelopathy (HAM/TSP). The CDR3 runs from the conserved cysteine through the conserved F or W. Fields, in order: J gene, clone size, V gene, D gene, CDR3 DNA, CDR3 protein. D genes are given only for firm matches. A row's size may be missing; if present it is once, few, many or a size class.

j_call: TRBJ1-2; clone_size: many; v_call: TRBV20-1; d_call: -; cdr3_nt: TGCAGTGCTAGAGCGCGGCAGGGTGGGAACTATGGCTACACCTTC; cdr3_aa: CSARARQGGNYGYTF
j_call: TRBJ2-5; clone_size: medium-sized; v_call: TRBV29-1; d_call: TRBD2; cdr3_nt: TGCAGCGGCGGGGGGGAAGAGACCCAGTACTTC; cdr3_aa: CSGGGEETQYF
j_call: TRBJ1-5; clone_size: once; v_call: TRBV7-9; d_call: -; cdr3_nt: TGTGCCAGCAGCTTGAAGAGGATGGGCAATCAGCCCCAGCATTTT; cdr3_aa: CASSLKRMGNQPQHF
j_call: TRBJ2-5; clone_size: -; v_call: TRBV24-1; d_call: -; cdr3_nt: TGTGCCACCAGTCCTGGCCAGGGCCAAGAGACCCAGTACTTC; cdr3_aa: CATSPGQGQETQYF
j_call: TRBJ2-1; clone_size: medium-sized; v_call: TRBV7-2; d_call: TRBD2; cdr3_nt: TGTGCCAGCAGCTACCTAGCGGGGGGGTTCAATGAGCAGTTCTTC; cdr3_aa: CASSYLAGGFNEQFF
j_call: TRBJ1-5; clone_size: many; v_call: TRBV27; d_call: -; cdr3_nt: TGTGCCAGCGGGATCAATCAGCCCCAGCATTTT; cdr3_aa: CASGINQPQHF
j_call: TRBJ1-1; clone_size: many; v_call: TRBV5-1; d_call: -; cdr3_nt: TGCGCCAGCAGCTTGGGGGGGGAGAACGAAGCTTTCTTT; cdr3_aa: CASSLGGENEAFF
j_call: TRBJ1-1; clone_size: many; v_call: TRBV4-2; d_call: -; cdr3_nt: TGTGCCAGCGCCCAGGGGCTGGTAGCTTTCTTT; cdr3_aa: CASAQGLVAFF
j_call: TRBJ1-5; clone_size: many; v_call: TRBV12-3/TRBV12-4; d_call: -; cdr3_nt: TGTGCCAGCAGTTTACGGGGGCGTGGAGTCCAGCCCCAGCATTTT; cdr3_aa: CASSLRGRGVQPQHF
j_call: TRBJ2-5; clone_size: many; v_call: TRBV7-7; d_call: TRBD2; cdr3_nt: TGTGCTAGCAGCTTAGTAAGCGGGGGGGAAGAGACCCAGTACTTC; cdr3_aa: CASSLVSGGEETQYF
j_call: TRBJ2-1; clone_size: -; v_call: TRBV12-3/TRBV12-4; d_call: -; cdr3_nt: TGTGCCAGCAGTGTACTAGCTGACCATGAGCAGTTCTTC; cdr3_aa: CASSVLADHEQFF
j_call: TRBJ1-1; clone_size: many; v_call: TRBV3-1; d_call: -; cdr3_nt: TGTGCCAGCAGCCAAGTGGGTGGGGAGACTGAAGCTTTCTTT; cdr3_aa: CASSQVGGETEAFF
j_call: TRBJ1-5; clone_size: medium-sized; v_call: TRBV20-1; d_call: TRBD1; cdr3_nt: TGCAGTGCTAGGATGACAGGGGTTGGAAGCAATCAGCCCCAGCATTTT; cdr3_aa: CSARMTGVGSNQPQHF
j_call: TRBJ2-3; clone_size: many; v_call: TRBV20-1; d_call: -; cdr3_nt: TGCAGTGCTCGTCTAGTGCCAGATACGCAGTATTTT; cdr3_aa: CSARLVPDTQYF
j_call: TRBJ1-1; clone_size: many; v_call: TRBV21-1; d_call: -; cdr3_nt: TGTGCCAGCACCCTTGAAGCTTTCTTT; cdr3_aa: CASTLEAFF
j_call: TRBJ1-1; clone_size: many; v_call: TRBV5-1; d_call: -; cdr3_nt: TGCGCCAGCAGGAATCCGCGGGGGGACCCAGCATGGATCTTT; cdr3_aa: CASRNPRGDPAWIF
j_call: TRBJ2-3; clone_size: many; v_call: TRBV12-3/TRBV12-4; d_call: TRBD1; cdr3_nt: TGTGCCAGCAGTCGGGGACAGCTTTACACAGATACGCAGTATTTT; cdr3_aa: CASSRGQLYTDTQYF
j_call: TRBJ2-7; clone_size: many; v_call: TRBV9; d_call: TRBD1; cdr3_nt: TGTGCCAGCAGCGCCCGGGACAGGACCTACGAGCAGTACTTC; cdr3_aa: CASSARDRTYEQYF
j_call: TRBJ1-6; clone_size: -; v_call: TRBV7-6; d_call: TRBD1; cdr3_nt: TGTTCCAGCGGCTTAAACCCCAGGACGGGACAGGGGCATTCACCCCTCCACTTT; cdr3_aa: CSSGLNPRTGQGHSPLHF
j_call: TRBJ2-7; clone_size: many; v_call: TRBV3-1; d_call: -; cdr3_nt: TGTGCCAGCAGCCGATCCTCCGGGACCGACTCCTACGAGCAGTACTTC; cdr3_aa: CASSRSSGTDSYEQYF
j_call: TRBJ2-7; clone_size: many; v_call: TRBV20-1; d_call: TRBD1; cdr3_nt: TGCAGTGCTCTTGGACAGGGGACTATCGAGCAGTACTTC; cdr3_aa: CSALGQGTIEQYF
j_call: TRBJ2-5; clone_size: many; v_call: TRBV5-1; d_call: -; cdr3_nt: TGCGCCAGCAGCGGAACGGGAACTAAAGAGACCCAGTACTTC; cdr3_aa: CASSGTGTKETQYF
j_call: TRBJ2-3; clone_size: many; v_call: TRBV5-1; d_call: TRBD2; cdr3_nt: TGCGCCAGCAGACGGACTAGCGGGGGGCCAGATACGCAGTATTTT; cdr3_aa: CASRRTSGGPDTQYF
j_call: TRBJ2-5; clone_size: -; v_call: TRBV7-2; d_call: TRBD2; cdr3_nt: TGTGCCAGCAGCGTGGTGGGGGGGGGTGAGACCCAGTACTTC; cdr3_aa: CASSVVGGGETQYF
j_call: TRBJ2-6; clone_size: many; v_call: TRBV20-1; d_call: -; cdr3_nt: TGCAGTGCTAGAGATGACGTAAAATTTTTCTCCTCTGGGGCCAACGTCCTGACTTTC; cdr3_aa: CSARDDVKFFSSGANVLTF
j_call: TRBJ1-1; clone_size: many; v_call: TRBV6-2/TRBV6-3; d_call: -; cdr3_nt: TGTGCCAGCAGTTACGGGGGGTTAGAGAACACTGAAGCTTTCTTT; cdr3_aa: CASSYGGLENTEAFF
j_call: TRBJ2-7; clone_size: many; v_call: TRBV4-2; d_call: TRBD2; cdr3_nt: TGTGCCAGCAGCCAAGATACAGCGGGGGCCTCCTACGAGCAGTACTTC; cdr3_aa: CASSQDTAGASYEQYF
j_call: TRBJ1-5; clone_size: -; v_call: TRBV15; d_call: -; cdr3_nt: TGTGCCACCAGCAGAGATGGTGGCAATCAGCCCCAGCATTTT; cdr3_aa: CATSRDGGNQPQHF
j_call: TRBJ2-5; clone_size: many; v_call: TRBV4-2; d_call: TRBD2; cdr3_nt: TGTGCCAGCAGCCAAGATATTGGAGCGGGGAGCCAAGAGACCCAGTACTTC; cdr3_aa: CASSQDIGAGSQETQYF
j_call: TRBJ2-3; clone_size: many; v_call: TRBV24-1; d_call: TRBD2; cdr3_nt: TGTGCCACCAGTGATCCCCCCGCGGGGGGAGGAAATACGCAGTATTTT; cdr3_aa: CATSDPPAGGGNTQYF
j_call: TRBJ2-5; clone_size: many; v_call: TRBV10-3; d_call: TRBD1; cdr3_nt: TGTGCCATCGGACAGGGAGAAGAGACCCAGTACTTC; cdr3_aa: CAIGQGEETQYF
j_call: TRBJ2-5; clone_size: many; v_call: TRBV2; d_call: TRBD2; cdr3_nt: TGTGCCAGCAGCGTGACTAGCGGGTTCCAAGAGACCCAGTACTTC; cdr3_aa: CASSVTSGFQETQYF
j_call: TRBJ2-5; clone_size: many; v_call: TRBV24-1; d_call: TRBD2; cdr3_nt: TGTGCCACCAGCGAACTAGCGGGGGTTCAAGAGACCCAGTACTTC; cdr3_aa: CATSELAGVQETQYF
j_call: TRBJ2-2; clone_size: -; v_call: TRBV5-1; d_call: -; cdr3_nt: TGCGCCAGCAGCTTCGTCGGGGAGCTGATTTTC; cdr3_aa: CASSFVGELIF
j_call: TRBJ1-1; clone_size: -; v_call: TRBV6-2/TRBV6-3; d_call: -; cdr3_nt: TGTGCCAGCAGGAAGCCGAACACTGAAGCTTTCTTT; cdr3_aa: CASRKPNTEAFF
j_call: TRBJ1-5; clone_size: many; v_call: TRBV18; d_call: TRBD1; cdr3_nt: TGTGCCAGCTCACCAAACAGGGGAAATCAGCCCCAGCATTTT; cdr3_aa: CASSPNRGNQPQHF
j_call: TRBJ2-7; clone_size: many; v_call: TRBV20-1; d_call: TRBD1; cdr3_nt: TGCAGTGCTAGAGTGGGACAGCTAAGCCAGCAGTACTTC; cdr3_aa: CSARVGQLSQQYF
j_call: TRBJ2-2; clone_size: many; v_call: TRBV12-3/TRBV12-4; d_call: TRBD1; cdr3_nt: TGTGCCAGCAGTATGGGGACAGGGTCGACCGGGGAGCTGTTTTTT; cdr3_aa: CASSMGTGSTGELFF
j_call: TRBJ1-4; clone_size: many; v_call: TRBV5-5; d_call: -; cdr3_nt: TGTGCCAGCAGCTTCCAGGGCCCTAATGAAAAACTGTTTTTT; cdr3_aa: CASSFQGPNEKLFF
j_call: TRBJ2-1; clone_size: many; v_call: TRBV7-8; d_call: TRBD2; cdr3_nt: TGTGCCAGCAGCTTAGTCGTAGCGGGGGGGCCCACGGATGAGCAGTTCTTC; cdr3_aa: CASSLVVAGGPTDEQFF
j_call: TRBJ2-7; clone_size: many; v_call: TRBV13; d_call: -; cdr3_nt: TGTGCCAGCAGCCCGAGACTAGGGGGCTACGAGCAGTACTTC; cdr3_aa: CASSPRLGGYEQYF
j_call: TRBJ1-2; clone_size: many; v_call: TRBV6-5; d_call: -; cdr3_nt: TGTGCCAGCATCTCGGACAGCGGCGGCTACACCTTC; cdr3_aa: CASISDSGGYTF